Sequencing of this T cell receptor (beta chain) was carried out in a study of T cell responses to AZD1222 COVID-19 vaccine. Sequenced by immunoSEQ multiplex PCR; TCRdb stores in-frame clones only, minus some. The top ten clones hold approximately 6.9% of a sample with about 180,000 clones, 80% to 90% of them seen once. Trimming cost V 5 bases and J 0 bases, with 8 bases left between them. Germline V gene data show CDR1 as LNHDA and CDR2 as SQIVND (reference sequence). This CDR3 is 14 amino acids long. This clone has more than one count but fewer than ten. The source of this sequence is an adult in good health. The rearrangement joins TRBV19 to TRBJ2-4; D is undetermined. Sequenced material: peripheral blood, taken on day 0 of AZD1222 vaccination. CDR3 sequence reads: CASSPELAKNIQYF. The CDR3 DNA reads TGTGCCAGTAGTCCGGAGTTAGCCAAAAACATTCAGTACTTC.